Listed below are T cell receptor beta chains from one sample, sequenced in a study of blood T cell repertoires in COVID-19. Produced via immunoSEQ multiplex PCR; TCRdb's table is partial and in-frame only. The top ten hold roughly 47% of the sample, which has 60,000 to 75,000 clones, around 76% seen once. Sequencing was done on a sample of peripheral blood. The receptor source for this set is a woman of 80 years or more with acute or convalescent COVID-19. Each CDR3 is given with its conserved first and last residue. The D gene is left open where the match is weak. The size entry is marked missing in some rows and otherwise reads once, few, many or a size class.

CDR3 length	D gene	J gene	clone size	V gene	CDR3 protein	CDR3 DNA
18	TRBD2	TRBJ2-5	once	TRBV24-1	CATSGSRTSGTTQETQYF	TGTGCCACCAGTGGTTCCCGAACTAGCGGGACTACCCAAGAGACCCAGTACTTC
15	TRBD1	TRBJ2-1	few	TRBV6-5	CASSLGQGDGNEQFF	TGTGCCAGCAGTCTCGGACAGGGGGACGGCAATGAGCAGTTCTTC
16	TRBD1	TRBJ2-7	-	TRBV7-3	CASSPTTGVSGHEQYF	TGTGCCAGCAGTCCAACCACAGGGGTGAGTGGCCACGAGCAGTACTTC
14	TRBD1	TRBJ1-2	-	TRBV5-1	CASPEQGASYGYTF	TGCGCCAGCCCCGAACAGGGGGCGAGCTATGGCTACACCTTC
15	-	TRBJ1-5	-	TRBV12-5	CASGFAGGANQPQHF	TGTGCTAGTGGTTTCGCGGGGGGGGCAAATCAGCCCCAGCATTTT
14	-	TRBJ2-4	-	TRBV19	CASSHRGYANIQYF	TGTGCCAGTTCCCACCGGGGGTACGCAAACATTCAGTACTTC
13	TRBD1	TRBJ2-7	-	TRBV2	CASLQGARYEQYF	TGTGCCAGCCTCCAGGGGGCTCGTTACGAGCAGTACTTC
17	-	TRBJ2-7	-	TRBV3-1/TRBV3-2	CASSQGLSLSVAYEQYF	TGTGCCAGCAGCCAAGGTTTATCCCTTAGTGTAGCCTACGAGCAGTACTTC
15	TRBD2	TRBJ2-7	-	TRBV7-2	CASSLDWREGLRPYF	TGTGCCAGCAGCTTAGATTGGCGGGAGGGTTTACGTCCGTACTTC
14	TRBD1	TRBJ2-1	-	TRBV7-9	CASSSGTANNEQFF	TGTGCCAGCAGCTCGGGGACAGCTAACAATGAGCAGTTCTTC
17	TRBD1	TRBJ2-5	-	TRBV4-1	CASSFNPRDRERETQYF	TGCGCCAGCAGCTTCAACCCCCGGGACAGGGAGAGGGAGACCCAGTACTTC
16	TRBD2	TRBJ2-7	-	TRBV19	CASSTRGGASTYEQYF	TGTGCCAGTAGCACCCGCGGGGGGGCCTCTACCTACGAGCAGTACTTC
14	-	TRBJ2-3	-	TRBV5-1	CASSPGTSTDTQYF	TGCGCCAGCAGCCCCGGGACTAGCACAGATACGCAGTATTTT
15	-	TRBJ1-2	-	TRBV5-1	CASSLGRATNYGYTF	TGCGCCAGCAGCTTGGGGCGGGCTACTAACTATGGCTACACCTTC
18	-	TRBJ2-7	-	TRBV14	CASSPFTGTTRPSYEQYF	TGTGCCAGCAGCCCCTTTACGGGAACTACGAGGCCCTCCTACGAGCAGTACTTC
13	-	TRBJ2-4	-	TRBV28	CASDSRAKNIQYF	TGTGCCAGTGACAGTAGGGCCAAAAACATTCAGTACTTC
15	-	TRBJ1-6	-	TRBV28	CASSLWAFDNSPLHF	TGTGCCAGCAGTTTATGGGCCTTCGATAATTCACCCCTCCACTTT
15	TRBD1	TRBJ1-3	-	TRBV28	CASSGTGGRLNTIYF	TGTGCCAGCAGTGGGACAGGGGGACGCCTAAACACCATATATTTT
15	-	TRBJ2-5	-	TRBV7-2	CASSSSLATRETQYF	TGTGCCAGCAGCTCATCACTAGCAACCAGGGAGACCCAGTACTTC
13	TRBD1	TRBJ1-2	-	TRBV7-2	CASTPGQVYGYTF	TGTGCCAGCACCCCCGGACAGGTCTATGGCTACACCTTC
16	-	TRBJ2-3	-	TRBV4-1	CASSQRSGGRTDTQYF	TGCGCCAGCAGCCAGCGTTCTGGGGGCCGAACAGATACGCAGTATTTT
15	-	TRBJ1-4	-	TRBV5-1	CASSLGPATNEKLFF	TGCGCCAGCAGCTTGGGGCCCGCAACTAATGAAAAACTGTTTTTT